A single T cell receptor (beta chain) is shown here with its context. Its antigen is still unknown. The data were obtained in a study of post-analysis software for immune sequencing data. Prepared TCR beta cDNA libraries contained unique molecular identifiers. TCRdb re-called the PCR reads through MiXCR, storing one row per CDR3 protein. The sample lists roughly 730,000 distinct CDR3 sequences, roughly 30% seen once, with 0.56% in the top ten. The study's findings and limits: TRBV segments more frequent in patients than in controls numbered several and included TRBV5-6, TRBV5-1 and TRBV20-1.

V was pared by 5 bases and J by 3 bases, with 11 bases between. Per germline, CDR1 DFQATT and CDR2 SNEGSKA (reference sequence). This CDR3 is 13 amino acids long. This sequence originates from a girl aged 10 to 17 with multiple sclerosis. Sequencing used blood. The chain employs TRBV20-1 and TRBJ2-1; D remains unclear. The DNA of the CDR3 is TGCAGTGCTCGCCACGTCTTCTACAATGAGCAGTTCTTC. It specifies CSARHVFYNEQFF.